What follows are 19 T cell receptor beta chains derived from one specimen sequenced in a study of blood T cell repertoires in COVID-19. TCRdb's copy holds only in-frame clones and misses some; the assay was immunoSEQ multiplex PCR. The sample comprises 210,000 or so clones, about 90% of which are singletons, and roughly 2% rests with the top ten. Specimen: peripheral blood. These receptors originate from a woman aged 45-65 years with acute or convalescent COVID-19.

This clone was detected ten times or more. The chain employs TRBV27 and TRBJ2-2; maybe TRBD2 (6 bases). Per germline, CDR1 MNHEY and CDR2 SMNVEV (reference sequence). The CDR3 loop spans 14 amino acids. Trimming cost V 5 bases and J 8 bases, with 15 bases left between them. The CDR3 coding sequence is TGTGCCAGCAGTCCGGGACTCTGGGGAGGGGAGCTGTTTTTT. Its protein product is CASSPGLWGGELFF.

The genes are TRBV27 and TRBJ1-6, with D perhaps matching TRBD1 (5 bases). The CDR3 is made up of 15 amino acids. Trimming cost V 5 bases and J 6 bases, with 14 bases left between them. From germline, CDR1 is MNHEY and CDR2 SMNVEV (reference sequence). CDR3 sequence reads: CASSDLEGPNSPLHF. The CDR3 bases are TGTGCCAGCAGTGATTTGGAGGGGCCTAATTCACCCCTCCACTTT.

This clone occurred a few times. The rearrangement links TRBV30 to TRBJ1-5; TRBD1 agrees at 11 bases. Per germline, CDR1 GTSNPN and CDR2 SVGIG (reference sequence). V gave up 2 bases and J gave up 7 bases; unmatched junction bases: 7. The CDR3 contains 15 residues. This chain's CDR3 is CAWSWRDRGIQPQHF. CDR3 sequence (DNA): TGTGCCTGGAGTTGGAGGGACAGGGGGATACAGCCCCAGCATTTT. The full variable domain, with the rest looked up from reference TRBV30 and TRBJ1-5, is SQTIHQWPATLVQPVGSPLSLECTVEGTSNPNLYWYRQAAGRGLQLLFYSVGIGQISSEVPQNLSASRPQDRQFILSSKKLLLSDSGFYLCAWSWRDRGIQPQHFGDGTRLSIL.

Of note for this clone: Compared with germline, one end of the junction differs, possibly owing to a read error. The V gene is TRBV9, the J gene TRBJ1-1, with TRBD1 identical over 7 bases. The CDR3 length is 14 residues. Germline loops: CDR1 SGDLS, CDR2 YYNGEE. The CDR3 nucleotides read TGTGCCAGCAGCCCCTTGGGACAGAACGCTGAAGCTTTCTTT. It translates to CASSPLGQNAEAFF.

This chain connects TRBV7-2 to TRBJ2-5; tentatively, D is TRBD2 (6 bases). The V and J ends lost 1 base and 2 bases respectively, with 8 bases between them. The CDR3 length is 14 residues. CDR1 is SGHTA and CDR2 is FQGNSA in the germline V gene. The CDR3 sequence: CASSLGRVQETQYF. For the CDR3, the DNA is TGTGCCAGCAGCTTAGGGAGGGTTCAAGAGACCCAGTACTTC.

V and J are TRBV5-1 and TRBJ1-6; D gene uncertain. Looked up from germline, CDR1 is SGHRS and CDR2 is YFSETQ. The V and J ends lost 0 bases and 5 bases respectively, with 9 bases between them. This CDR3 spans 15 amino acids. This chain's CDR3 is CASSLDRLDNSPLHF. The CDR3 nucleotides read TGCGCCAGCAGCTTGGATCGGTTGGATAATTCACCCCTCCACTTT.

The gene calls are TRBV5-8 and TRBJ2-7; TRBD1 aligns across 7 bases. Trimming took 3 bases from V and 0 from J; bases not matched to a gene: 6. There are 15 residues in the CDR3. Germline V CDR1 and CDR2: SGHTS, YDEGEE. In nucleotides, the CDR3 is TGTGCCAGCAGCTATAGGGACAGAACCTCCTACGAGCAGTACTTC. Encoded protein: CASSYRDRTSYEQYF.

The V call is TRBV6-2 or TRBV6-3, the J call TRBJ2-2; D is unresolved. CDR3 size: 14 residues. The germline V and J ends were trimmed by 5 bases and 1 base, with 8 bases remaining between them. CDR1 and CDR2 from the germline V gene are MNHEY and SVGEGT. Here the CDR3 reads CASSPSVNTGELFF. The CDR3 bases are TGTGCCAGCAGTCCCTCGGTGAACACCGGGGAGCTGTTTTTT.

In DNA, the CDR3 is TGTGCCAGCAGCTTCGCCCCGGGACAGGGAGGTGAAAAACTGTTTTTT. The encoded protein is CASSFAPGQGGEKLFF. The chain combines TRBV11-3 with TRBJ1-4; 9 nucleotides match TRBD1. The junction had 9 bases not matched to a gene; V was cut back by 3 bases and J by 7 bases. The CDR3 covers 16 residues. CDR1 and CDR2 from the germline V gene are SGHNT and YENEEA.

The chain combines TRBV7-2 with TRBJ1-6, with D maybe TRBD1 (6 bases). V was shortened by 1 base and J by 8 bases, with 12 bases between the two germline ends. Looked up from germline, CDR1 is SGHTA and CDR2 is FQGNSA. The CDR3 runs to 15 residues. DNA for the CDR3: TGTGCCAGCAGCTTAGAACACAGGGCGCATTCACCCCTCCACTTT. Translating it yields CASSLEHRAHSPLHF.

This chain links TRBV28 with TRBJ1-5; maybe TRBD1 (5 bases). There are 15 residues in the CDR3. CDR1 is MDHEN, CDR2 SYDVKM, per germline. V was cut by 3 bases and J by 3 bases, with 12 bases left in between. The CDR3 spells CASSFLGTTNQPQHF. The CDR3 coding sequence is TGTGCCAGCAGTTTCTTAGGGACTACCAATCAGCCCCAGCATTTT. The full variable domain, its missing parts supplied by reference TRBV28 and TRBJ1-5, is DVKVTQSSRYLVKRTGEKVFLECVQDMDHENMFWYRQDPGLGLRLIYFSYDVKMKEKGDIPEGYSVSREKKERFSLILESASTNQTSMYLCASSFLGTTNQPQHFGDGTRLSIL.

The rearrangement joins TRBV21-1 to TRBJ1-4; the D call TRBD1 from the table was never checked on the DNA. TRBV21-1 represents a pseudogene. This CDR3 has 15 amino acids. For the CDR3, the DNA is TGTGCCAGCAGCATCTTGGACAGGAGGGACGAAAAACTGTTTTTT. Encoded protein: CASSILDRRDEKLFF.

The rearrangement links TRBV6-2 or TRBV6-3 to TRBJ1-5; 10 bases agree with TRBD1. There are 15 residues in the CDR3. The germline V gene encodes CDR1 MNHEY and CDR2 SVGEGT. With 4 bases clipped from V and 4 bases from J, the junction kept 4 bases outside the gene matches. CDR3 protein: CASSSGTGVNQPQHF. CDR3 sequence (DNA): TGTGCCAGCAGTTCCGGGACAGGGGTGAATCAGCCCCAGCATTTT.

The CDR3 region has the DNA TGTGCCAGCAGCTTATTGAGTTCACCCCTCCACTTT. It specifies CASSLLSSPLHF. This chain links TRBV11-2 with TRBJ1-6; D unclear. V lost 2 bases, J lost 9 bases, and 5 bases lay in between. The CDR3 totals 12 residues. The germline gives CDR1 SGHAT, CDR2 FQNNGV.

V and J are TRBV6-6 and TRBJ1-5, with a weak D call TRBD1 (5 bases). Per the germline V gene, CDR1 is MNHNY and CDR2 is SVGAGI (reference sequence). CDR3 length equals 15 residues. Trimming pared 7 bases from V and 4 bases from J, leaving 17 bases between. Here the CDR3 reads CASKAETAGNQPQHF. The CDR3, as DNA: TGTGCCAGCAAGGCCGAGACAGCGGGAAATCAGCCCCAGCATTTT.

CDR3 nucleotides: TGTGCCAGTTCAACCTCGGACAGATACACCGGGGAGCTGTTTTTT. Amino acid sequence: CASSTSDRYTGELFF. The chain has TRBV19 and TRBJ2-2; possibly TRBD1 for D (6 bases). There are 15 residues in the CDR3. V lost 8 bases, J lost 3 bases, and 16 bases lay in between. Germline V gene lookup returns CDR1 LNHDA and CDR2 SQIVND (reference sequence).

CDR3 protein: CASSQLSGGMRETQYF. DNA of the CDR3: TGTGCCAGCAGCCAGCTTAGCGGGGGAATGCGAGAGACCCAGTACTTC. The chain has TRBV3-1 (or the pseudogene TRBV3-2) and TRBJ2-5; 9 positions match TRBD2. V trimming: 3 bases; J trimming: 4 bases; junction bases outside the gene matches: 9. This CDR3 is built from 16 residues. Looked up from germline, CDR1 is LGHDT and CDR2 is YNNKEL (reference sequence).

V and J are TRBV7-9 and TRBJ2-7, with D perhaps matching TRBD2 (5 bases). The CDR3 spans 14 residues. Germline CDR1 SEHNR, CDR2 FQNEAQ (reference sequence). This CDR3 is CATGTAIVGYEQYF. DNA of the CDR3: TGTGCGACGGGAACGGCAATAGTCGGCTACGAGCAGTACTTC.

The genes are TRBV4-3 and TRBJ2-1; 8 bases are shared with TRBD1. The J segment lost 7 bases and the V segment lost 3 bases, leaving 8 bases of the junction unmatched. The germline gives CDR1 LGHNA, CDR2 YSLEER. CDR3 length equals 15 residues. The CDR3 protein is CASSHSGQGLNEQFF. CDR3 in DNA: TGCGCCAGCAGCCATTCCGGACAGGGTCTTAATGAGCAGTTCTTC.